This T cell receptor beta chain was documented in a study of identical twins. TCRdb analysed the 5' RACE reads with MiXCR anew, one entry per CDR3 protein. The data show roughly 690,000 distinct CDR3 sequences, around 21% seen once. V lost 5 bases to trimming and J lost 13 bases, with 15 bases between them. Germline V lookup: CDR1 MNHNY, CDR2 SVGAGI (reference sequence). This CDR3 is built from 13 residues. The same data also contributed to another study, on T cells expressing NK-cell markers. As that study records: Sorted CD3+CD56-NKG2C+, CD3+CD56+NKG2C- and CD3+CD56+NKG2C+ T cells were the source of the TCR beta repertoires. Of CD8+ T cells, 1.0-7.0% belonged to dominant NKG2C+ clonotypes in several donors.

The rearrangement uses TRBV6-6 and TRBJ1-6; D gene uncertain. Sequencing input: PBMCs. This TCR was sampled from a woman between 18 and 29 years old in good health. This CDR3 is CASSPIGYGPLHF. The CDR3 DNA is TGTGCCAGCAGTCCGATTGGTTACGGGCCCCTCCACTTT.